This T cell receptor (beta chain) was recorded in a study of memory CD4+ T cells and cytomegalovirus serostatus. Study overall: This sample comes from healthy Belgian adults, under 10 CMV seropositive, about 25 seronegative.

Measured with immunoSEQ multiplex PCR; TCRdb has only the in-frame clones, and not every one. The data show tens of thousands of clones, roughly 80% seen once. Single viable CD3+CD4+CD8-CD45RO+ cells were sorted as the memory CD4+ T cells. This clone has just a few counts. Germline V gene sequence: CDR1 SGHAT, CDR2 FQNNGV. CDR3 length: 16 amino acids. V trimming: 6 bases; J trimming: 3 bases; junction bases outside the gene matches: 9. This sequence joins TRBV11-2 and TRBJ2-1; 9 positions match TRBD1. The sequencing sample was made of memory CD4+ T cells from blood. The TCR originated in an adult in good health and CMV-seronegative. CDR3 sequence (DNA): TGTGCCAGCAGTCGCTCTACGGACAGGGGCTACAATGAGCAGTTCTTC. This encodes CASSRSTDRGYNEQFF.